This TCR beta chain was recovered during a study of T-cell memory formation after mild COVID-19 (dated by TCRdb to the early 2020s). Regarding the complete study: TCR sequence clusters from the two donors were found to be largely donor specific. Two young, previously healthy adult volunteers, one female and one male, were included in the cohort. Longitudinal TCRalpha and TCRbeta repertoire sequencing tracked T-cell clones expanding and contracting after mild COVID-19 in two donors. Overall results and qualifications from the work: Contracting CD4+ clones were located mainly in the CM and EM memory subsets, whereas CD8+ clones were found to be enriched in EMRA. Whether the second-wave clones peaking on day 37 were SARS-CoV-2 specific was not confirmed. Some responding clones were detected in pre-infection memory, which suggested that pre-existing cross-reactive memory T cells had joined the SARS-CoV-2 response. The study covered only a couple of mild cases, and larger cohorts including severe cases with pre-infection samples were considered necessary. From day 15 to 85, contracting clones showed balanced CD4/CD8 phenotypes, whereas a second wave of clones that expanded from day 15 to 37 leaned towards CD4+.

This clonotype was detected many times. This receptor's antigen is unknown. Per-base qualities were not stored, and no clone one base away is much larger. Ficoll-Paque density gradient centrifugation was the method used to isolate PBMCs. The germline V gene encodes CDR1 LGHNA and CDR2 YSLEER. Taken from cysteine to phenylalanine, the CDR3 has 19 residues. The sequence is cut down to CDR3 DNA, 57 bases in frame from base 1. V lost 4 bases and J lost 0 bases, and the count of bases not matched to a germline gene is 13. TCRdb names Illumina NovaSeq 6000 as the instrument used. Using 5'RACE with constant-segment primers, TCRalpha and TCRbeta cDNA libraries were constructed, with sample barcodes and unique molecular identifiers added in the process. Trizol reagent was used to extract RNA from every sample. Amplification of the libraries took two PCR steps, and the second step added a second sample barcode plus Illumina TruSeq adapters. Libraries were sequenced on an Illumina NovaSeq with 2 x 150 bp paired-end reads. Turning to the authors' computational methods: The reads were demultiplexed and collapsed into UMI-guided consensus sequences using migec v1.2.7. With mixcr v2.1.11, UMI consensuses were aligned to TRA and TRB V and J templates and assembled into clonotypes. Expanded or contracted clonotypes were those called significant by both edgeR and NoisET, with noise models trained on biological replicates. For edgeR calls, the cutoffs were a false discovery rate-adjusted p below 0.01 and a log2 fold-change threshold of 1. As an exploratory analysis of dynamics, max-normalized trajectories of the 1000 most abundant clonotypes were examined by PCA with hierarchical clustering. Separately sequenced CD4+ and CD8+ repertoires were used to assign the CD4 or CD8 phenotype of responding clones. Clones were called with MiXCR by TCRdb after fastp trimmed the public reads at Q25, and only in-frame beta chains were retained. Rows are combined by CDR3 protein, so each entry shows the most common genes and DNA. For this entry, the V and J calls and clone size follow TCRdb and not the study's own pipeline. The sample contains hundreds of thousands of distinct CDR3 sequences, roughly 18% of them found a single time. Of the sample, around 13% falls within the top ten clones.

Recombination linked TRBV4-3 to TRBJ2-3; 10 bases in the junction line up with TRBD2. This receptor was identified in an adult woman who had mild COVID-19 (a few samples of this study predate the infection). The sample titles of this study are shuffled in the database, so cell type and time point are left out; the donor was told from shared clones. Sequenced input: PBMCs or a T cell subset sorted from them (not recorded which). CDR3 region: CASSLKWLAGASSTDTQYF. The nucleotide sequence reads as follows: TGCGCCAGCAGCCTGAAGTGGCTAGCGGGGGCCTCTAGCACAGATACGCAGTATTTT.